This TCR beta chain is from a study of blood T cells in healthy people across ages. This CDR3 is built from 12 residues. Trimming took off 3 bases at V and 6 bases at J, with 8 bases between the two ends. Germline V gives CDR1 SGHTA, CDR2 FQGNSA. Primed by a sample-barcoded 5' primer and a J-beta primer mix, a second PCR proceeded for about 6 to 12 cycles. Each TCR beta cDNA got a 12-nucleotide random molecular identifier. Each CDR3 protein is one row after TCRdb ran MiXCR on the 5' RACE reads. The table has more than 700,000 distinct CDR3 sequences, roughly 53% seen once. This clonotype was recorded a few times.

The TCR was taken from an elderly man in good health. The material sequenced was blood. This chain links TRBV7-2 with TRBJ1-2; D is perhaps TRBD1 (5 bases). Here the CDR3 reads CASSFRRDGYTF. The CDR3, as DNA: TGTGCCAGCAGCTTTCGCAGGGATGGCTACACCTTC. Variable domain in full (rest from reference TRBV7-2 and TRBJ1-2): GAGVSQSPSNKVTEKGKDVELRCDPISGHTALYWYRQSLGQGLEFLIYFQGNSAPDKSGLPSDRFSAERTGGSVSTLTIQRTQQEDSAVYLCASSFRRDGYTFGSGTRLTVV.